The rows below give T cell receptor beta chains drawn from one sample of a study of blood T cell repertoires in COVID-19. The assay was immunoSEQ multiplex PCR, and TCRdb's table has in-frame clones only and misses some. The table lists approximately 210,000 clones, about nine tenths of them singletons. Material: peripheral blood. These receptors originate from a woman aged 40 to 49 with acute or convalescent COVID-19. Each CDR3 is given with its conserved first and last residue. A D gene is named only where the DNA matches it firmly. Clone sizes are given selectively: once, few, many, or a class where the clone is expanded.

v_call	cdr3_length	d_call	j_call	clone_size	cdr3_aa	cdr3_nt
TRBV4-1	17	-	TRBJ1-5	once	CASRYSSPAGCNQPQHF	TGCGCCAGCAGATATTCATCCCCCGCGGGTTGCAATCAGCCCCAGCATTTT
TRBV20-1	15	TRBD1	TRBJ1-1	-	CSASGQGAWRTEAFF	TGCAGTGCTAGTGGGCAGGGGGCTTGGAGGACTGAAGCTTTCTTT
TRBV7-2	15	-	TRBJ1-5	-	CASSLGGGWAQPQHF	TGTGCCAGCAGCTTAGGCGGGGGGTGGGCGCAGCCCCAGCATTTT
TRBV5-5	13	-	TRBJ2-5	-	CASSLEPRETQYF	TGTGCCAGCAGCTTGGAACCTAGGGAGACCCAGTACTTC
TRBV6-5	14	-	TRBJ1-6	-	CASILDGGGSPLHF	TGTGCCAGCATTCTCGACGGGGGGGGTTCACCCCTCCACTTT
TRBV18	13	-	TRBJ1-1	-	CASSTTENTEAFF	TGTGCCAGCTCCACCACAGAGAACACTGAAGCTTTCTTT
TRBV11-1	13	-	TRBJ1-5	-	CASSSTDSQPQHF	TGTGCCAGCAGCTCCACCGACAGTCAGCCCCAGCATTTT
TRBV11-1	13	-	TRBJ1-1	-	CASGRTGMAEAFF	TGTGCCTCCGGCCGTACAGGGATGGCTGAAGCTTTCTTT
TRBV12-3/TRBV12-4	12	TRBD1	TRBJ1-1	-	CASSGTARGAFF	TGTGCCAGCTCCGGGACAGCAAGGGGAGCTTTCTTT
TRBV2	15	TRBD2	TRBJ2-5	-	CASSETSGVVETQYF	TGTGCCAGCAGTGAGACTAGCGGGGTCGTAGAGACCCAGTACTTC
TRBV19	14	-	TRBJ1-5	-	CASSRRGGNQPQHF	TGTGCCAGTAGTAGGAGGGGAGGTAATCAGCCCCAGCATTTT
TRBV3-1/TRBV3-2	15	-	TRBJ1-4	-	CASSQGEIIDEKLFF	TGTGCCAGCAGCCAAGGCGAGATTATCGATGAAAAACTGTTTTTT
TRBV6-5	15	-	TRBJ1-2	-	CASRAQSYGGYGYTF	TGTGCCAGCAGGGCACAGTCCTATGGGGGGTATGGCTACACCTTC
TRBV27	14	-	TRBJ1-6	-	CASRWGQGNSPLHF	TGTGCCAGCAGATGGGGACAAGGTAATTCACCCCTCCACTTT
TRBV27	15	TRBD2	TRBJ2-1	-	CASSLGTTPHNEQFF	TGTGCCAGCAGCCTCGGGACTACCCCCCACAATGAGCAGTTCTTC
TRBV18	13	TRBD1	TRBJ1-1	-	CASSRLQGTEAFF	TGTGCCAGCTCACGTTTACAGGGGACTGAAGCTTTCTTT
TRBV11-2	16	TRBD1	TRBJ2-3	-	CASSSYSTGDTDTQYF	TGTGCCAGCAGCTCTTACTCGACAGGGGACACAGATACGCAGTATTTT
TRBV19	14	-	TRBJ1-1	-	CASTSGGGPTEAFF	TGTGCCAGTACCTCGGGGGGCGGCCCTACTGAAGCTTTCTTT
TRBV19	13	-	TRBJ2-2	-	CASPGVGTGELFF	TGTGCCAGTCCAGGGGTGGGCACCGGGGAGCTGTTTTTT
TRBV5-5	16	-	TRBJ2-2	-	CASSLWQAANTGELFF	TGTGCCAGCAGCTTATGGCAGGCCGCGAACACCGGGGAGCTGTTTTTT
TRBV6-5	13	-	TRBJ1-2	-	CASSRGINYGYTF	TGTGCCAGCAGCCGAGGGATTAACTATGGCTACACCTTC
TRBV3-1/TRBV3-2	15	-	TRBJ1-3	once	CASSQDLATGNTIYF	TGTGCCAGCAGCCAAGATCTGGCAACCGGAAACACCATATATTTT
TRBV21-1	17	-	TRBJ1-1	once	CASSKRGYVWMGTEAFF	TGTGCCAGCAGCAAAAGGGGTTACGTGTGGATGGGCACTGAAGCTTTCTTT
TRBV7-2	15	-	TRBJ1-1	-	CASSLEAGAATEAFF	TGTGCCAGCAGCTTAGAAGCAGGGGCGGCTACTGAAGCTTTCTTT
TRBV4-1	16	TRBD1	TRBJ2-2	-	CASSHEGGRGSGELFF	TGCGCCAGCAGCCATGAAGGGGGCAGGGGTAGCGGGGAGCTGTTTTTT
TRBV7-8	15	-	TRBJ1-2	-	CASSLGPPTGYGYTF	TGTGCCAGCAGCTTAGGGCCTCCGACGGGGTATGGCTACACCTTC
TRBV7-9	17	TRBD2	TRBJ2-3	-	CASSPQRGLLGADTQYF	TGTGCCAGCAGCCCCCAGCGGGGCCTGCTGGGTGCAGATACGCAGTATTTT
TRBV11-3	13	-	TRBJ2-1	-	CASSFGGNNEQFF	TGTGCCAGCAGCTTTGGGGGGAACAATGAGCAGTTCTTC
TRBV18	15	-	TRBJ1-1	-	CASSPSEGGNTEAFF	TGTGCCAGCTCACCGAGCGAAGGGGGTAACACTGAAGCTTTCTTT
TRBV5-6	13	-	TRBJ1-1	once	CASSTSLNTEAFF	TGTGCCAGCAGCACATCGTTGAACACTGAAGCTTTCTTT
TRBV7-2	14	-	TRBJ2-3	-	CASSPQFSTDTQYF	TGTGCCAGCAGCCCCCAGTTTAGCACAGATACGCAGTATTTT
TRBV4-2	15	TRBD1	TRBJ1-4	-	CASSPPGQGNEKLFF	TGTGCCAGCAGCCCTCCCGGACAGGGTAATGAAAAACTGTTTTTT
TRBV15	14	TRBD1	TRBJ1-2	-	CATSRGQGVYGYTF	TGTGCCACCAGCAGGGGACAGGGTGTCTATGGCTACACCTTC
TRBV5-6	14	TRBD1	TRBJ1-5	-	CASSAGTANQPQHF	TGTGCCAGCAGCGCCGGGACAGCAAATCAGCCCCAGCATTTT
TRBV6-1	12	-	TRBJ1-3	once	CASSEVVGTIYF	TGTGCCAGCAGTGAAGTTGTCGGCACCATATATTTT
TRBV5-1	21	TRBD1	TRBJ2-5	once	CASSRSGGFGRIPGTEETQYF	TGCGCCAGCAGTCGCTCAGGGGGCTTCGGGCGTATCCCTGGGACCGAAGAGACCCAGTACTTC
TRBV9	13	-	TRBJ2-2	-	CASSPAGTGELFF	TGTGCCAGCAGCCCTGCAGGCACCGGGGAGCTGTTTTTT
TRBV5-1	13	-	TRBJ1-2	-	CASKGAEGYGYTF	TGCGCCAGCAAAGGAGCCGAGGGCTATGGCTACACCTTC
TRBV6-2/TRBV6-3	14	TRBD1	TRBJ1-1	-	CASSYQGAGTEAFF	TGTGCCAGCAGTTACCAGGGGGCTGGGACTGAAGCTTTCTTT
TRBV11-2	14	-	TRBJ1-1	-	CASSPSPQGPEAFF	TGTGCCAGCAGCCCTTCACCCCAGGGCCCTGAAGCTTTCTTT
TRBV6-5	10	-	TRBJ2-3	-	CASSSRTQYF	TGTGCCAGCAGTTCTCGTACGCAGTATTTT
TRBV2	14	TRBD1	TRBJ1-6	-	CASSATGMNSPLHF	TGTGCCAGCAGTGCGACAGGGATGAATTCACCCCTCCACTTT
TRBV27	14	TRBD1	TRBJ2-1	-	CASSVDRGYNEQFF	TGTGCCAGCAGTGTGGACAGGGGTTACAATGAGCAGTTCTTC
TRBV7-7	15	TRBD1	TRBJ2-1	-	CASSPRGTGNNEQFF	TGTGCCAGCAGCCCCCGGGGGACAGGGAACAATGAGCAGTTCTTC
TRBV19	16	-	TRBJ2-2	-	CASTDRGGAVTGELFF	TGTGCCAGTACCGATAGGGGGGGGGCCGTGACCGGGGAGCTGTTTTTT
TRBV19	16	-	TRBJ2-3	-	CASSISTGVAADTQYF	TGTGCCAGTAGTATATCCACAGGAGTCGCCGCAGATACGCAGTATTTT
TRBV9	13	-	TRBJ1-2	-	CASSAPRYYGYTF	TGTGCCAGCAGCGCCCCGAGATACTATGGCTACACCTTC
TRBV2	15	TRBD1	TRBJ1-1	once	CASNPGQGASTEAFF	TGTGCCAGCAATCCGGGACAGGGGGCGAGCACTGAAGCTTTCTTT
TRBV27	16	-	TRBJ1-5	few	CASSLSSGNAYQPQHF	TGTGCCAGCAGTTTATCCTCAGGGAACGCGTATCAGCCCCAGCATTTT
TRBV27	15	TRBD1	TRBJ1-2	-	CASSLALGQGNGYTF	TGTGCCAGCAGTTTAGCCCTCGGACAGGGGAATGGCTACACCTTC
TRBV3-1/TRBV3-2	17	-	TRBJ2-6	-	CASSLGATGFGANVLTF	TGTGCCAGCAGCCTGGGGGCTACTGGATTTGGGGCCAACGTCCTGACTTTC
TRBV7-3	12	-	TRBJ1-1	-	CASSSQGTEAFF	TGTGCCAGCAGCTCACAGGGTACTGAAGCTTTCTTT
TRBV10-3	13	TRBD1	TRBJ1-1	-	CAIIPTGGTEAFF	TGTGCCATCATCCCCACAGGGGGAACTGAAGCTTTCTTT
TRBV9	15	-	TRBJ1-2	-	CASSPSGRDYYGYTF	TGTGCCAGCAGCCCCTCCGGGAGGGATTACTATGGCTACACCTTC
TRBV20-1	11	-	TRBJ1-2	-	CSARGGLGYTF	TGCAGTGCTAGAGGGGGGCTTGGCTACACCTTC
TRBV3-1/TRBV3-2	15	TRBD2	TRBJ2-5	-	CASSRNAGGHETQYF	TGTGCCAGCAGCCGTAATGCGGGGGGGCACGAGACCCAGTACTTC
TRBV4-1	18	TRBD1	TRBJ1-1	-	CASSQPGQGIFLNTEAFF	TGCGCCAGCAGCCAGCCGGGACAGGGGATTTTCTTGAACACTGAAGCTTTCTTT